This T cell receptor beta chain was found in a study of blood T cell repertoires in COVID-19. Overall study: T cells, B-cell-depleted T cells, or PBMCs supplied cDNA or gDNA.

This clone was seen a few times. Profiled with immunoSEQ multiplex PCR; TCRdb holds only in-frame clones, not every one. The sample yields under 80,000 clones, 83% seen once. What was sequenced was peripheral blood. The source of this sequence is an elderly man with acute or convalescent COVID-19.

Written as DNA, the CDR3 is TGTGCCAGCAGCTTAACTAGCGGGAGCCCCTACAATGAGCAGTTCTTC. Its translation: CASSLTSGSPYNEQFF. The rearrangement uses TRBV5-4 and TRBJ2-1; 11 positions match TRBD2. This CDR3 region has 16 residues. Germline CDR1 and CDR2: SGHNT and YYREEE (reference sequence). After removal of 2 bases from V and 2 bases from J, the junction contained 3 bases not matched to a gene.